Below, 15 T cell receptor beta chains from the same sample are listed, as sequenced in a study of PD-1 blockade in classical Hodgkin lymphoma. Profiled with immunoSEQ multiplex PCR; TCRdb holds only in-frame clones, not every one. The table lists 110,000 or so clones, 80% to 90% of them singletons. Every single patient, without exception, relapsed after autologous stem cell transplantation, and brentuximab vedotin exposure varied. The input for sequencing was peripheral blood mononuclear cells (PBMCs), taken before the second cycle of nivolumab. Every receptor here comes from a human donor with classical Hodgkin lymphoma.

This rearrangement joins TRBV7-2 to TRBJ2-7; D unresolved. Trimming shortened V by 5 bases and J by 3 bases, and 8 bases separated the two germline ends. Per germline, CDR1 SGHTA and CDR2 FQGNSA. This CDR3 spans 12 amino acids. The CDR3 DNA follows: TGTGCCAGCAGCCCCCTGGGCTACGAGCAGTACTTC. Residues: CASSPLGYEQYF.

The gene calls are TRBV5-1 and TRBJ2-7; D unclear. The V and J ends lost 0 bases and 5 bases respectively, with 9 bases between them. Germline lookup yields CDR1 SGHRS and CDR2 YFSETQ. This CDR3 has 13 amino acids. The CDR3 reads CASSLVGSHEQYF. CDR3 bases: TGCGCCAGCAGCTTGGTAGGATCTCACGAGCAGTACTTC.

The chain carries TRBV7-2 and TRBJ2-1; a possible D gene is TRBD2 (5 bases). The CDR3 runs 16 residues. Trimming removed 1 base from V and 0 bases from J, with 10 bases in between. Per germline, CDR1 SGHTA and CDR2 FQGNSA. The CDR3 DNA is TGTGCCAGCAGCTTAGGAAACGGGAACTCCTACAATGAGCAGTTCTTC. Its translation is CASSLGNGNSYNEQFF.

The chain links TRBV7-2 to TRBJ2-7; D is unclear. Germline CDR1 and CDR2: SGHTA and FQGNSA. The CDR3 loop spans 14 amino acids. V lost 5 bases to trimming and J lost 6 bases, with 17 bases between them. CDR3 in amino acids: CASSPVIVLAEQYF. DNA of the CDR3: TGTGCCAGCAGCCCAGTCATTGTACTTGCCGAGCAGTACTTC.

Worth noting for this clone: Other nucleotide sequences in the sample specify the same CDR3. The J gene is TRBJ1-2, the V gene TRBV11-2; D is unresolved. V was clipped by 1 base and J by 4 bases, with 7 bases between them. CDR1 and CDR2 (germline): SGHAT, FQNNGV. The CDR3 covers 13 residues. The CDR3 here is CASSLGAGYGYTF. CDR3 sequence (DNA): TGTGCCAGCAGCTTAGGGGCAGGCTATGGCTACACCTTC.

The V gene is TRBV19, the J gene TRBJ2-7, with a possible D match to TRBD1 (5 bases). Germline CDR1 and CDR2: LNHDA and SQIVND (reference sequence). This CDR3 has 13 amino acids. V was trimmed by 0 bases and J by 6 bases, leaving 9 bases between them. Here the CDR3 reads CASSIDGRVEQYF. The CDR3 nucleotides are TGTGCCAGTAGTATAGATGGCAGGGTCGAGCAGTACTTC.

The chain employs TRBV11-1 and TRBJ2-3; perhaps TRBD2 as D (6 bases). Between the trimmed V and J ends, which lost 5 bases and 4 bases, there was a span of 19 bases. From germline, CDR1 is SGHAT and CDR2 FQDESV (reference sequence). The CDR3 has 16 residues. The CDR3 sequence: CASSPDLRERADTQYF. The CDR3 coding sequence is TGTGCCAGCAGCCCCGACCTACGGGAGAGAGCAGATACGCAGTATTTT. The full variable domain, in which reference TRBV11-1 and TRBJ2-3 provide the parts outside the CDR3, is EAEVAQSPRYKITEKSQAVAFWCDPISGHATLYWYRQILGQGPELLVQFQDESVVDDSQLPKDRFSAERLKGVDSTLKIQPAELGDSAMYLCASSPDLRERADTQYFGPGTRLTVL.

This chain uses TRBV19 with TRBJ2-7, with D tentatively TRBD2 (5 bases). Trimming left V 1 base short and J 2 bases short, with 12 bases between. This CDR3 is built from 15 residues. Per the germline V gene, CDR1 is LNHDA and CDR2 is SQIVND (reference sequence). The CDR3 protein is CASSIAGENTYEQYF. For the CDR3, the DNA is TGTGCCAGTAGTATAGCCGGGGAGAACACCTACGAGCAGTACTTC. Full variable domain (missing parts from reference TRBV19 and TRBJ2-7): DGGITQSPKYLFRKEGQNVTLSCEQNLNHDAMYWYRQDPGQGLRLIYYSQIVNDFQKGDIAEGYSVSREKKESFPLTVTSAQKNPTAFYLCASSIAGENTYEQYFGPGTRLTVT.

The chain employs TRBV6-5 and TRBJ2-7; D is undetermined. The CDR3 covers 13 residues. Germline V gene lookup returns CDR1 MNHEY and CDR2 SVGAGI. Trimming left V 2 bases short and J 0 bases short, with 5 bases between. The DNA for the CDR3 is TGTGCCAGCAGTTACAGCTACTCCTACGAGCAGTACTTC. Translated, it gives CASSYSYSYEQYF.

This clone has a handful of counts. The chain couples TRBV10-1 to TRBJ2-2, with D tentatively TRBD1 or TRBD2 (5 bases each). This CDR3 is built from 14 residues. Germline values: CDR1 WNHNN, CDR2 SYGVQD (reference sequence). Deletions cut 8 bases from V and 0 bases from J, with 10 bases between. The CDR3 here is CASRDGPNTGELFF. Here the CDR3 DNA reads TGCGCCAGCCGGGACGGCCCGAACACCGGGGAGCTGTTTTTT.

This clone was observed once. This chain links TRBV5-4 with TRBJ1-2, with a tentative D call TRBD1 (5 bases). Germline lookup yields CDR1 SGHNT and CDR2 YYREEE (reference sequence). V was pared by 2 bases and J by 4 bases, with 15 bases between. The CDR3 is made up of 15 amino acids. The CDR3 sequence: CASSLWGRWFYGYTF. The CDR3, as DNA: TGTGCCAGCAGCTTATGGGGCCGGTGGTTCTATGGCTACACCTTC.

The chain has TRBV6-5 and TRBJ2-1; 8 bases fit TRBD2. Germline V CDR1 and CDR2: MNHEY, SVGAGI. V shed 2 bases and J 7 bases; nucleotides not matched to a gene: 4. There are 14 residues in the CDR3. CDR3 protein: CASSYEPGGNEQFF. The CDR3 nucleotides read TGTGCCAGCAGTTACGAACCGGGGGGGAATGAGCAGTTCTTC.

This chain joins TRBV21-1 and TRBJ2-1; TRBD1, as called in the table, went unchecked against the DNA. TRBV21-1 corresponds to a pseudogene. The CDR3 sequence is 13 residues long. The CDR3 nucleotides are TGTGCCAGCAACTTTTATGAACAGGGTGAGCAGTTCTTC. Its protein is CASNFYEQGEQFF.

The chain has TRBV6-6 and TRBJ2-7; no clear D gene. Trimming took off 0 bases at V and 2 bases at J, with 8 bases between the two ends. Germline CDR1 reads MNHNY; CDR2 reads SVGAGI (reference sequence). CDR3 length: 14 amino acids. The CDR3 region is CASSYSTAAYEQYF. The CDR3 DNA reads TGTGCCAGCAGTTACTCGACGGCAGCCTACGAGCAGTACTTC.

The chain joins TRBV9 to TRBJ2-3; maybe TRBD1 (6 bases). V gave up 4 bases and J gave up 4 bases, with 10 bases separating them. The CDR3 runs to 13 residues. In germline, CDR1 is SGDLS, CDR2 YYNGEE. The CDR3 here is CASSPGTPDTQYF. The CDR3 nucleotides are TGTGCCAGCAGCCCTGGGACACCAGATACGCAGTATTTT.